These T cell receptor beta chains were read from a single sample in a study of early T cells in non-severe SARS-CoV-2 infection. TCRdb processed the 5' RACE reads anew with MiXCR; each CDR3 protein has one entry. Here the sample spans 43,000 or so distinct CDR3 sequences, about 7% being singletons. Sequencing was performed on whole blood. Source of these receptors: an adult who was a healthcare worker with PCR-confirmed SARS-CoV-2 infection or an uninfected control (not recorded which). Both conserved end residues are part of each CDR3. D genes are given only for firm matches. Clone size is shown for a subset of rows, as once, few, many or a class of expanded clone.

few	TRBV7-2	-	TRBJ2-3	TGTGCCAGCAGCTTAGTCTTGAGCACAGATACGCAGTATTTT	CASSLVLSTDTQYF
few	TRBV27	-	TRBJ1-2	TGTGCCAGCAGCCCCGTCGGGGGGCTGAAGGGCTACACCTTC	CASSPVGGLKGYTF
many	TRBV4-2	-	TRBJ1-1	TGTGCCAGCAGTGACGGGACGGAAGCTTTCTTT	CASSDGTEAFF
-	TRBV7-2	-	TRBJ2-1	TGTGCCAGCAGCATCTCCAAAGAGCAGTTCTTC	CASSISKEQFF
many	TRBV19	-	TRBJ2-7	TGTGCCAGTAGTATGGGAGTCAACACCTACGAGCAGTACTTC	CASSMGVNTYEQYF
-	TRBV29-1	-	TRBJ1-2	TGCAGCGTGCAGAATACGGTTTCGTATGGCTACACCTTC	CSVQNTVSYGYTF
many	TRBV18	TRBD1	TRBJ1-5	TGTGCCAGCTCACCAGGGACAGGGAAGGATCAGCCCCAGCATTTT	CASSPGTGKDQPQHF
many	TRBV7-9	-	TRBJ1-3	TGTGCCAGCAGCTTCGATGACGGCGGAAACACCATATATTTT	CASSFDDGGNTIYF
-	TRBV25-1	-	TRBJ2-3	TGTGCCAGCAGTGAACGACGCAGGGAACCCCCCTTTAGCACAGATACGCAGTATTTT	CASSERRREPPFSTDTQYF
few	TRBV7-9	-	TRBJ2-7	TGTGCCAGCAGCCCTCCGACAGCCTACGAGCAGTACTTC	CASSPPTAYEQYF
-	TRBV20-1	TRBD2	TRBJ2-7	TGCAGTGCTAGAGAGGCGGGGGAATTGCGAGAGCAGTACTTC	CSAREAGELREQYF
few	TRBV15	-	TRBJ2-3	TGTGCCACCAGCAGAGGGTTGTTAGCAGATACGCAGTATTTT	CATSRGLLADTQYF
few	TRBV4-3	TRBD1	TRBJ2-2	TGCGCCAGCAGCCAACAACTTATGACCGGGACAGGGAACACCGGGGAGCTGTTTTTT	CASSQQLMTGTGNTGELFF
few	TRBV18	-	TRBJ2-3	TGTGCCAGCTCACCCCTTAGGGGCAGCGCTAGCACAGATACGCAGTATTTT	CASSPLRGSASTDTQYF
many	TRBV7-9	-	TRBJ2-5	TGTGCCAGCAGCTTATTACTCTTGCTGGGGGGGCGTGAAGAGACCCAGTACTTC	CASSLLLLLGGREETQYF
few	TRBV19	-	TRBJ1-2	TGTGCCAGTAGTATCCGGGGCTGGTATGGCTACACCTTC	CASSIRGWYGYTF
few	TRBV20-1	-	TRBJ1-2	TGCAGTGCTAGAGGGGGACACCGGGACACTTTTTTTGGCTACACCTTC	CSARGGHRDTFFGYTF
many	TRBV20-1	TRBD1	TRBJ1-6	TGCAGTGCCTTTGACAGGGGTGGTTCACCCCTCCACTTT	CSAFDRGGSPLHF
-	TRBV6-2/TRBV6-3	TRBD2	TRBJ2-1	TGTGCCAGCAGGATCCTAGCGGGGGGGCCAGGTGAGCAGTTCTTC	CASRILAGGPGEQFF
-	TRBV5-6	-	TRBJ2-3	TGTGCCAGCAGCCGATGGAGGGGGCGGGGCGCCACAGATACGCAGTATTTT	CASSRWRGRGATDTQYF
many	TRBV2	-	TRBJ1-6	TGTGCCAGCAGGGTCGGGGATTCACCCCTCCACTTT	CASRVGDSPLHF
many	TRBV6-1	-	TRBJ2-7	TGTGCCAGCAGTGAAAAGCTTTCCGAGCAGTACTTC	CASSEKLSEQYF
many	TRBV6-2/TRBV6-3	-	TRBJ2-1	TGTGCCAGCAGTCCCGGACGGCTTAGCTCCTACAATGAGCAGTTCTTC	CASSPGRLSSYNEQFF
few	TRBV5-1	TRBD1	TRBJ2-1	TGCGCCAGCAGCTTTACAGGGGATGAGCAGTTCTTC	CASSFTGDEQFF
many	TRBV18	-	TRBJ1-4	TGTGCCAGCTCACCAAGATGGACGACTAATGAAAAACTGTTTTTT	CASSPRWTTNEKLFF
few	TRBV6-5	-	TRBJ1-2	TGTGCCAGCAGTTACGGGGGGCCTGGCTATGGCTACACCTTC	CASSYGGPGYGYTF
-	TRBV3-1	-	TRBJ2-5	TGTGCCAGCAGCCAAGCTCAGGGACAAGAGACCCAGTACTTC	CASSQAQGQETQYF
medium-sized	TRBV20-1	TRBD2	TRBJ2-5	TGCAGTGCTATTCCGCTAGCGGGAGAAGAGACCCAGTACTTC	CSAIPLAGEETQYF
-	TRBV3-1	-	TRBJ2-7	TGTGCCAGCAGCCGCCTCTACTACGAGCAGTACTTC	CASSRLYYEQYF
many	TRBV5-5	-	TRBJ1-6	TGTGCCAGCAGATATGACATGGAAAAAGGCCATCACTTT	CASRYDMEKGHHF
few	TRBV2	TRBD2	TRBJ2-3	TGTGCCAGTTCCGGCGGTAGCGGGGGGGCAGATACGCAGTATTTT	CASSGGSGGADTQYF
many	TRBV11-3	-	TRBJ2-7	TGTGCCAGCAGCTTAGTCCCCCCAGGGTTTGACGAGCAGTACTTC	CASSLVPPGFDEQYF
-	TRBV7-2	-	TRBJ1-5	TGTGCCAGCAGCCCGTCCCCGACACCCTTAAGCAATCAGCCCCAGCATTTT	CASSPSPTPLSNQPQHF
-	TRBV6-2/TRBV6-3	-	TRBJ2-2	TGTGCCAGCAGTCGTCCGGGCGGAACAGCGAACACCGGGGAGCTGTTTTTT	CASSRPGGTANTGELFF
-	TRBV7-9	-	TRBJ1-5	TGTGCCAGCAGCTTAGAGGGAAAGCAGCCCCAGCATTTT	CASSLEGKQPQHF